The clone carrying this T cell receptor (beta chain) was observed a single time. In the original processing: Nucleated cell counts were estimated from reference gene primer amplification. Clones were read by immunoSEQ multiplex PCR, and TCRdb kept only the in-frame ones, dropping some. The V and J calls and clone size come from that table; D and trimming were worked out from the DNA. The table has about 200,000 clones, approximately 84% seen once. The data were obtained in a study of blood T cell repertoires in COVID-19. Looking at the study overall: T cells, B-cell-depleted T cells, or PBMCs provided the cDNA or gDNA that served as material.

The CDR3 loop spans 15 amino acids. CDR1 is MDHEN and CDR2 is SYDVKM in the germline V gene. With V trimmed by 4 bases and J by 5 bases, 2 bases remained unmatched. The V and J genes are TRBV28 and TRBJ2-1; 13 bases fit TRBD2. This TCR was sampled from a human donor with acute or convalescent COVID-19. The donor label of this sample is uncertain. The sequencing sample was made of peripheral blood. CDR3 region: CASSSGLAGDNEQFF. In DNA, the CDR3 is TGTGCCAGCAGTTCAGGACTAGCGGGGGACAATGAGCAGTTCTTC.